One sample yielded the 18 T cell receptor beta chains listed below, sequenced in a study of early stage breast cancer tumors. TCRdb's table, derived via immunoSEQ multiplex PCR, lists solely in-frame clones and lacks some. The sample shows about 50,000 clones, about 80% of them seen only once. The sample taken for sequencing was blood. These receptors were obtained from a person in their thirties with breast cancer.

The chain has TRBV11-2 and TRBJ2-3; D remains unclear. Germline V gene data show CDR1 as SGHAT and CDR2 as FQNNGV. V lost 5 bases, J lost 4 bases, and 4 bases lay in between. The CDR3 is 11 amino acids. The CDR3 loop is CASSPADTQYF. CDR3 coding DNA: TGTGCCAGCAGCCCGGCAGATACGCAGTATTTT.

The gene calls are TRBV11-3 and TRBJ2-3; D gene unclear. V was shortened by 2 bases and J by 1 base, with 7 bases between the two germline ends. Germline V lookup: CDR1 SGHNT, CDR2 YENEEA. The CDR3 is 14 amino acids. As DNA, the CDR3 is TGTGCCAGCAGCTTAACAAGCGGCACAGATACGCAGTATTTT. This codes for CASSLTSGTDTQYF.

This clone was recorded a few times. This chain joins TRBV4-1 and TRBJ1-2; tentatively, D is TRBD1 (6 bases). Germline-derived CDR1 and CDR2 are MGHRA and YSYEKL. The CDR3 is 17 amino acids. Trimming pared 2 bases from V and 0 bases from J, leaving 16 bases between. CDR3: CASSQSGQIFTNYGYTF. The CDR3 bases are TGCGCCAGCAGCCAATCCGGACAGATATTCACTAACTATGGCTACACCTTC.

The chain uses TRBV30 and TRBJ1-2, with 9 nucleotides matching TRBD1. The V gene end was trimmed by 5 bases and the J gene end by 4 bases; junction bases not matched to a gene: 5. Germline V gene sequence: CDR1 GTSNPN, CDR2 SVGIG (reference sequence). The CDR3 totals 13 residues. The CDR3 region is CAWAGTGTYGYTF. CDR3 sequence (DNA): TGTGCCTGGGCGGGGACAGGGACCTATGGCTACACCTTC.

This rearrangement joins TRBV30 to TRBJ1-1, with D possibly TRBD1 on 5 matching bases. Germline V gene lookup returns CDR1 GTSNPN and CDR2 SVGIG (reference sequence). Between the trimmed V and J ends, which lost 2 bases and 3 bases, there was a span of 13 bases. The CDR3 runs 14 residues. The chain's CDR3 is CAWSRRGGYTEAFF. The DNA for the CDR3 is TGTGCCTGGAGTAGGAGGGGAGGGTACACTGAAGCTTTCTTT.

The chain joins TRBV4-1 to TRBJ2-7; no definite D call. CDR3 length: 13 amino acids. Trimming left V 1 base short and J 1 base short, with 5 bases between. CDR1 and CDR2 (germline): MGHRA, YSYEKL. The CDR3 DNA follows: TGCGCCAGCAGCCAAGCTGGGTCCTACGAGCAGTACTTC. Translation gives CASSQAGSYEQYF.

The V call is TRBV25-1, the J call TRBJ2-3, with TRBD1 matching 8 bases. The CDR3 has 15 residues. Germline lookup yields CDR1 MGHDK and CDR2 SYGVNS. V shed 5 bases, J shed 2 bases, and the junction held 6 bases outside the gene matches. The CDR3 loop reads CASSKGGQVTDTQYF. The CDR3 DNA sequence: TGTGCCAGCAGTAAAGGGGGACAGGTCACAGATACGCAGTATTTT.

This clone was recorded a few times. The chain carries TRBV5-1 and TRBJ2-7, with D unclear. The V gene lost 0 bases and the J gene lost 0 bases, with 4 bases spanning the gap. This CDR3 is 13 amino acids long. Germline V gene sequence: CDR1 SGHRS, CDR2 YFSETQ. The DNA for the CDR3 is TGCGCCAGCAGCTTGGTTTCCTCCTACGAGCAGTACTTC. This codes for CASSLVSSYEQYF.

The chain uses TRBV5-4 and TRBJ2-5; TRBD1 might be the D (5 bases). V was pared by 1 base and J by 2 bases, with 12 bases between. CDR3 length equals 15 residues. Germline CDR1 reads SGHNT; CDR2 reads YYREEE (reference sequence). The CDR3 nucleotides are TGTGCCAGCAGCTTGATCGACAGTGCGCAAGAGACCCAGTACTTC. Protein product: CASSLIDSAQETQYF.

The chain carries TRBV19 and TRBJ2-7; 9 bases match TRBD1. The CDR3 is 16 residues long. After removal of 4 bases from V and 3 bases from J, the junction contained 10 bases not matched to a gene. Germline V gene sequence: CDR1 LNHDA, CDR2 SQIVND (reference sequence). CDR3 bases: TGTGCCAGTAGTAGGACTACCGGGACAGGGTTCTACGAGCAGTACTTC. This sequence encodes CASSRTTGTGFYEQYF.

This sequence joins TRBV10-3 and TRBJ2-5; D possibly corresponds to TRBD2 (5 bases). The CDR3 length is 17 residues. Germline V gene lookup returns CDR1 ENHRY and CDR2 SYGVKD. The V gene lost 2 bases and the J gene lost 2 bases, with 18 bases spanning the gap. In DNA form, the CDR3 reads TGTGCCATCAGTGAGGGGAGCGCTTTGTCGAGTCAAGAGACCCAGTACTTC. Protein: CAISEGSALSSQETQYF.

The CDR3 spells CASSPDPTVNYGYTF. As DNA, the CDR3 is TGTGCCAGCAGCCCCGACCCGACAGTCAACTATGGCTACACCTTC. The rearrangement joins TRBV5-4 to TRBJ1-2; weak D call: TRBD1 (5 bases). The length of the CDR3 is 15 residues. Trimming took off 4 bases at V and 2 bases at J, with 15 bases between the two ends. Germline CDR1 is SGHNT and CDR2 is YYREEE (reference sequence).

The J gene is TRBJ1-5, the V gene TRBV7-2; perhaps TRBD1 as D (5 bases). CDR1 SGHTA and CDR2 FQGNSA come from the germline V gene. The V gene lost 2 bases and the J gene lost 6 bases, with 11 bases spanning the gap. This CDR3 has 14 amino acids. The CDR3 spells CASSLRQSSQPQHF. CDR3 coding DNA: TGTGCCAGCAGCTTACGACAGTCAAGTCAGCCCCAGCATTTT.

V is TRBV27 and J is TRBJ2-1; D not certain. The CDR3 runs 14 residues. Trimming left V 5 bases short and J 4 bases short, with 12 bases between. The germline V gene encodes CDR1 MNHEY and CDR2 SMNVEV (reference sequence). The CDR3 sequence is CASSPLHLYNEQFF. As DNA, the CDR3 is TGTGCCAGCAGTCCTCTACATCTGTACAATGAGCAGTTCTTC.

V usage is TRBV5-1 and J usage is TRBJ2-2; D may be TRBD2 (6 bases). Trimming took 4 bases from V and 0 from J, leaving 13 bases between them. Germline assignment: CDR1 SGHRS and CDR2 YFSETQ. CDR3 length: 16 residues. The CDR3: CASSTPSSANTGELFF. In DNA form, the CDR3 reads TGCGCCAGCAGCACCCCCTCTAGCGCGAACACCGGGGAGCTGTTTTTT.

A few counts support this clone. The V gene is TRBV6-5, the J gene TRBJ1-3; a weak D match, TRBD1 (5 bases). With 2 bases removed from V and 1 base from J, the gap between germline ends came to 12 bases. The CDR3 is made up of 16 amino acids. CDR1 MNHEY and CDR2 SVGAGI come from the germline V gene. The CDR3: CASSYVGPISGNTIYF. The CDR3 bases are TGTGCCAGCAGTTACGTGGGACCGATATCTGGAAACACCATATATTTT.

The V gene is TRBV5-1, the J gene TRBJ1-3, with 7 bases lining up with TRBD1. The CDR3 runs 16 residues. Germline lookup yields CDR1 SGHRS and CDR2 YFSETQ. V shed 0 bases, J shed 4 bases, and the junction held 7 bases outside the gene matches. The CDR3 DNA sequence: TGCGCCAGCAGCTTGGAAACAGGGGTGGCAGGAAACACCATATATTTT. This gives the protein CASSLETGVAGNTIYF. The full variable domain, completed using reference TRBV5-1 and TRBJ1-3, is KAGVTQTPRYLIKTRGQQVTLSCSPISGHRSVSWYQQTPGQGLQFLFEYFSETQRNKGNFPGRFSGRQFSNSRSEMNVSTLELGDSALYLCASSLETGVAGNTIYFGEGSWLTVV.

V usage is TRBV30 and J usage is TRBJ2-3; 9 positions agree with TRBD2. The CDR3 contains 15 residues. V was clipped by 3 bases and J by 3 bases; unmatched bases: 7. From germline, CDR1 is GTSNPN and CDR2 SVGIG (reference sequence). CDR3 protein: CAWRRAGGKTDTQYF. Written as DNA, the CDR3 is TGTGCCTGGAGGCGGGCGGGAGGGAAGACAGATACGCAGTATTTT.